The 28 T cell receptor beta chains given below trace back to one sample, sequenced in a study of cytomegalovirus exposure and HLA in healthy donors. In the PCR, 60 Vbeta and 13 Jbeta primers were used. This table comes from immunoSEQ multiplex PCR, and its TCRdb copy is limited to in-frame clones, with some not included. The sample includes roughly 140,000 clones, approximately 80% seen only once; the top ten take about 6.4%. The sample comprised PBMCs. The receptors originated from a woman between 50 and 59 years old in good health and CMV-seropositive.

This rearrangement joins TRBV4-1 to TRBJ1-4, with TRBD1 matching 10 bases. Trimming cost V 4 bases and J 5 bases; bases outside gene matches: 4. Germline V CDR1 and CDR2: MGHRA, YSYEKL. CDR3 length: 15 amino acids. The CDR3 sequence: CASSLPGQGNEKLFF. As DNA, the CDR3 is TGCGCCAGCAGCCTACCGGGACAGGGGAATGAAAAACTGTTTTTT.

The rearrangement links TRBV6-4 to TRBJ2-7, with 9 bases lining up with TRBD2. The germline V gene has CDR1 MRHNA and CDR2 SNTAGT. The CDR3 consists of 14 residues. DNA of the CDR3: TGTCCGGTTGCGGGGGGGCCTCAACACTACGAGCAGTACTTC. It encodes CPVAGGPQHYEQYF.

Notes on this clone: Different DNA sequences within this sample yield the same CDR3. The J gene is TRBJ2-3, the V gene TRBV5-1, with D tentatively TRBD2 (6 bases). Germline CDR1 and CDR2: SGHRS and YFSETQ. V lost 0 bases to trimming and J lost 4 bases, with 9 bases between them. This CDR3 is built from 14 residues. This CDR3 is CASSLALASDTQYF. The CDR3 DNA reads as TGCGCCAGCAGCTTGGCACTAGCATCAGATACGCAGTATTTT.

This sequence joins TRBV27 and TRBJ2-5, with 9 nucleotides matching TRBD1. The J call may be incorrect, as the DNA end agrees better with TRBJ2-7. The V gene's germline CDR1 is MNHEY and CDR2 SMNVEV (reference sequence). The length of the CDR3 is 15 residues. CDR3 nucleotides: TGTGCCAGCAGTTATCCCGGGACAGGGATGCGCGAGCAGTACTTC. Amino acids: CASSYPGTGMREQYF.

V and J are TRBV7-9 and TRBJ2-2, with 8 bases aligning to TRBD1. V shed 5 bases, J shed 3 bases, and the junction held 5 bases outside the gene matches. CDR1 is SEHNR and CDR2 is FQNEAQ in the germline V gene (reference sequence). The CDR3 consists of 15 residues. The CDR3 DNA sequence: TGTGCCAGCAGCGAAGGGACAGGCTACACCGGGGAGCTGTTTTTT. As protein: CASSEGTGYTGELFF.

This chain uses TRBV5-1 with TRBJ1-1; a possible D gene is TRBD1 (6 bases). This CDR3 region has 13 residues. The V gene's germline CDR1 is SGHRS and CDR2 YFSETQ. V lost 1 base to trimming and J lost 4 bases, with 8 bases between them. CDR3 in DNA: TGCGCCAGCAGCTTGCGGGGGGCCACTGAAGCTTTCTTT. Protein: CASSLRGATEAFF.

The CDR3 reads CASSLVLAGGISYNEQFF. CDR3 sequence (DNA): TGCGCCAGCAGCTTAGTCCTAGCGGGGGGAATCTCCTACAATGAGCAGTTCTTC. This sequence joins TRBV5-1 and TRBJ2-1, with 11 bases identical to TRBD2. The CDR3 extends over 18 amino acids. Germline CDR1 reads SGHRS; CDR2 reads YFSETQ. V shed 2 bases, J shed 0 bases, and the junction held 7 bases outside the gene matches.

The V and J genes are TRBV4-3 and TRBJ2-2, with 9 bases identical to TRBD2. Germline V gene data show CDR1 as LGHNA and CDR2 as YSLEER. The CDR3 is 16 residues long. The ends lost 0 bases at V and 7 bases at J; junction bases unmatched: 6. CDR3 protein: CASSQEVAGVIGELFF. The CDR3 DNA follows: TGCGCCAGCAGCCAAGAGGTAGCGGGGGTTATCGGGGAGCTGTTTTTT.

The CDR3 DNA reads TGTGCCAGCAGTCCTTTATCCCCGGACAGTAGGCCCTATGGCTACACCTTC. This codes for CASSPLSPDSRPYGYTF. This rearrangement joins TRBV27 to TRBJ1-2; D may be TRBD1 (6 bases). This CDR3 comprises 17 residues. Trimming took 5 bases from V and 4 from J, leaving 23 bases between them. Per germline, CDR1 MNHEY and CDR2 SMNVEV (reference sequence).

The table lists this clone with a count of one. The chain is built from TRBV7-9 and TRBJ2-3; D gene unclear. Trimming shortened V by 1 base and J by 1 base, and 9 bases separated the two germline ends. The CDR3 is made up of 15 amino acids. The V gene's germline CDR1 is SEHNR and CDR2 FQNEAQ (reference sequence). The chain's CDR3 is CASSLVVSGTDTQYF. In DNA, the CDR3 is TGTGCCAGCAGCTTAGTAGTTTCGGGCACAGATACGCAGTATTTT.

The CDR3 region is CASSEAPWAFF. The CDR3 DNA is TGTGCCAGCAGTGAGGCCCCGTGGGCTTTCTTT. The chain links TRBV6-1 to TRBJ1-1; no clear D gene. With 3 bases removed from V and 11 bases from J, the gap between germline ends came to 10 bases. The CDR3 loop spans 11 amino acids. The germline gives CDR1 MNHNS, CDR2 SASEGT.

The chain carries TRBV5-5 and TRBJ2-1; 15 nucleotides line up with TRBD2. This CDR3 is 15 amino acids long. Germline CDR1 and CDR2: SGHKS and YYEKEE (reference sequence). Unmatched junction bases numbered 5, after V lost 3 bases and J lost 10 bases. The CDR3 loop reads CASSSGLAGGQEQFF. Written as DNA, the CDR3 is TGTGCCAGCAGCTCCGGACTAGCGGGGGGGCAAGAGCAGTTCTTC.

The V call is TRBV6-1, the J call TRBJ2-7, with a tentative D call TRBD1 (5 bases). V was pared by 4 bases and J by 3 bases, with 10 bases between. CDR1 and CDR2 from the germline V gene are MNHNS and SASEGT. The CDR3 runs 13 residues. Here the CDR3 reads CASSAEQVYEQYF. The CDR3, as DNA: TGTGCCAGCAGTGCAGAACAGGTCTACGAGCAGTACTTC.

V usage is TRBV29-1 and J usage is TRBJ2-7; tentatively, D is TRBD2 (6 bases). Trimming took 6 bases from V and 3 from J, leaving 12 bases between them. The CDR3 has 12 amino acids. CDR1 and CDR2 from the germline V gene are SQVTM and ANQGSEA. The CDR3 region has the DNA TGCAGCGTGGAGGGGTACGACTACGAGCAGTACTTC. Its translation is CSVEGYDYEQYF.

The rearrangement joins TRBV27 to TRBJ2-7, with 7 bases that match TRBD1. V trimming: 0 bases; J trimming: 5 bases; junction bases outside the gene matches: 4. Looked up from germline, CDR1 is MNHEY and CDR2 is SMNVEV (reference sequence). The CDR3 spans 14 residues. Here the CDR3 reads CASSLSGTADEQYF. The CDR3 DNA reads TGTGCCAGCAGTTTATCGGGGACAGCCGACGAGCAGTACTTC.

This clone was observed a few times. The chain is built from TRBV7-9 and TRBJ1-2; maybe TRBD1 (6 bases). This CDR3 spans 16 amino acids. Between the trimmed V and J ends, which lost 1 base and 4 bases, there was a span of 16 bases. CDR1 SEHNR and CDR2 FQNEAQ come from the germline V gene (reference sequence). In DNA form, the CDR3 reads TGTGCCAGCAGCTTAGAAGGCAGGGGCGATCTCTATGGCTACACCTTC. As protein: CASSLEGRGDLYGYTF.

The J gene is TRBJ1-6, the V gene TRBV2; TRBD1 agrees at 7 bases. CDR1 is SNHLY and CDR2 is FYNNEI in the germline V gene. The V gene end was trimmed by 7 bases and the J gene end by 11 bases; junction bases not matched to a gene: 14. The CDR3 is made up of 15 amino acids. CDR3 protein: CASTPRGAGGTPLHF. The CDR3 DNA follows: TGTGCCAGCACCCCCCGAGGGGCAGGGGGTACACCCCTCCACTTT.

The chain uses TRBV21-1 and TRBJ2-2; the table's TRBD2 call for D was not verified on the DNA. TRBV21-1 is noted as a pseudogene. This CDR3 spans 19 amino acids. CDR3 nucleotide sequence: TGTGCCAGCAGCAAAGCAGTATCGACTAGCGGGGAGAACACCGGGGAGCTGTTTTTT. Its translation is CASSKAVSTSGENTGELFF.

A few counts support this clone. The CDR3 reads CAWSVSSSYNEQFF. CDR3 sequence (DNA): TGTGCCTGGAGTGTGTCGAGCTCCTACAATGAGCAGTTCTTC. The J gene is TRBJ2-1, the V gene TRBV30; D unresolved. Germline CDR1 GTSNPN, CDR2 SVGIG (reference sequence). V was pared by 0 bases and J by 0 bases, with 6 bases between. The CDR3 consists of 14 residues.

The chain has TRBV7-8 and TRBJ1-3; a possible D gene is TRBD1 (6 bases). Trimming stripped 4 bases from V and 0 bases from J, with 10 bases between. The CDR3 runs to 15 residues. The germline CDR1 and CDR2 sequences are SGHVS and FQNEAQ. CDR3 coding DNA: TGTGCCAGCAGCTCGGGACACCCCTCTGGAAACACCATATATTTT. This encodes CASSSGHPSGNTIYF. Variable domain in full (rest from reference TRBV7-8 and TRBJ1-3): GAGVSQSPRYKVAKRGQDVALRCDPISGHVSLFWYQQALGQGPEFLTYFQNEAQLDKSGLPSDRFFAERPEGSVSTLKIQRTQQEDSAVYLCASSSGHPSGNTIYFGEGSWLTVV.

The J gene is TRBJ2-3, the V gene TRBV15; weak D call: TRBD2 (5 bases). The CDR3 runs 14 residues. The V end was cut by 0 bases, the J end by 5 bases, with 9 bases between. Per the germline V gene, CDR1 is LNHNV and CDR2 is YYDKDF (reference sequence). In DNA, the CDR3 is TGTGCCACCAGCAGAGATAACGGAGGAGATACGCAGTATTTT. Residues: CATSRDNGGDTQYF.

This chain connects TRBV2 to TRBJ2-1, with D possibly matching TRBD1 (5 bases). Trimming took 4 bases from V and 0 from J, leaving 7 bases between them. Looked up from germline, CDR1 is SNHLY and CDR2 is FYNNEI. This CDR3 region has 14 residues. CDR3 residues: CASSVQGSYNEQFF. For the CDR3, the DNA is TGTGCCAGCAGTGTGCAGGGCTCCTACAATGAGCAGTTCTTC. The entire variable domain, with the rest obtained from reference TRBV2 and TRBJ2-1, is as follows: EPEVTQTPSHQVTQMGQEVILRCVPISNHLYFYWYRQILGQKVEFLVSFYNNEISEKSEIFDDQFSVERPDGSNFTLKIRSTKLEDSAMYFCASSVQGSYNEQFFGPGTRLTVL.

This chain connects TRBV18 to TRBJ2-2, with D maybe TRBD2 (5 bases). Germline CDR1 reads KGHSH; CDR2 reads LQKENI. The V and J ends lost 2 bases and 0 bases respectively, with 10 bases between them. The CDR3 length is 16 residues. This CDR3 reads CASSPSRTANTGELFF. As DNA, the CDR3 is TGTGCCAGCTCACCATCGAGGACTGCGAACACCGGGGAGCTGTTTTTT.

This chain joins TRBV5-8 and TRBJ1-6; TRBD1 aligns across 7 bases. V gave up 4 bases and J gave up 7 bases; unmatched junction bases: 2. This CDR3 region has 13 residues. The germline gives CDR1 SGHTS, CDR2 YDEGEE. The CDR3, as DNA: TGTGCCAGCAGCGGACAGGTCAATTCACCCCTCCACTTT. As protein: CASSGQVNSPLHF.

The genes are TRBV7-9 and TRBJ1-4, with a possible D match to TRBD1 (5 bases). Germline V gives CDR1 SEHNR, CDR2 FQNEAQ (reference sequence). The CDR3 extends over 15 amino acids. V gave up 0 bases and J gave up 8 bases, with 13 bases separating them. This CDR3 reads CASSLAQGAREKLFF. The DNA of the CDR3 is TGTGCCAGCAGCTTAGCGCAAGGGGCAAGGGAAAAACTGTTTTTT.

The chain links TRBV4-1 to TRBJ1-5; D not resolved. Germline V gives CDR1 MGHRA, CDR2 YSYEKL. The V end lost 1 base, the J end lost 5 bases, and 9 bases lay between the germline ends. CDR3 size: 14 residues. DNA for the CDR3: TGCGCCAGCAGCCAAGTTTGGCCCTATCAGCCCCAGCATTTT. Its protein is CASSQVWPYQPQHF.

Details on this clone: An end of the junction does not agree with germline; a read error may underlie this. The chain couples TRBV5-6 to TRBJ1-1; D uncertain. The germline V gene encodes CDR1 SGHDT and CDR2 YYEEEE. CDR3 length: 16 amino acids. This CDR3 reads CAGSLGQRYMNTEAFF. For the CDR3, the DNA is TGTGCCGGCAGCTTGGGTCAGCGATATATGAACACTGAAGCTTTCTTT. Based on the CDR3 plus reference TRBV5-6 and TRBJ1-1, the full variable domain is DAGVTQSPTHLIKTRGQQVTLRCSPKSGHDTVSWYQQALGQGPQFIFQYYEEEERQRGNFPDRFSGHQFPNYSSELNVNALLLGDSALYLCAGSLGQRYMNTEAFFGQGTRLTVV.

This chain joins TRBV4-1 and TRBJ2-1; TRBD2 matches at 13 bases. The CDR3 runs to 15 residues. CDR1 is MGHRA, CDR2 YSYEKL, per germline. The junction had 6 bases not matched to a gene; V was cut back by 4 bases and J by 9 bases. The DNA of the CDR3 is TGCGCCAGCAGCCCGCGGACTAGCGGGGGCGCTGAGCAGTTCTTC. It translates to CASSPRTSGGAEQFF.